This note documents a single TCR beta chain sequence. This clone was seen only a few times. Its specific antigen is unknown. No base quality values were provided; no much bigger clone lies one nucleotide off. The data stem from a study of blood T cell repertoires in COVID-19 (dated by TCRdb to 2018 to 2020). In the study overall: Samples covering the acute and convalescent phases of COVID-19 were provided by collaborators in the United States, Italy and Spain. The prospective study material was composed of cDNA or gDNA derived from T cells, B-cell-depleted T cells, or PBMCs. The dataset comprised deeply sampled blood TCRbeta repertoires from subjects exposed to, actively infected with, or recovered from COVID-19. The repertoires were made available in a free public database intended to serve as a resource for research on the immune response to SARS-CoV-2. Samples were obtained from the ongoing ImmuneRACE study (first 160 participants) and from some 1,200 subjects provided by 6 global collaborators. The sample metadata nearly always contained a de-identified subject ID, COVID-19 status, age in years and sex. Where available, HLA class I and class II types were obtained from metadata supplied by the sample provider rather than from assay-based typing.

Collaborating institutions collected whole blood in K2EDTA tubes following their own protocols. For TCRbeta analysis, collaborator samples were shipped as frozen whole blood, as isolated PBMCs, or as DNA extracted from either sample type. TCRbeta CDR3 regions were amplified from genomic DNA using the immunoSEQ Assay, a bias-controlled multiplex PCR. The source study handled its data this way. The number of nucleated cells in each sample was estimated by amplification of reference gene primers within the assay. To quantify the absolute abundance of each unique TCRbeta CDR3 rearrangement, sequence reads were collapsed and filtered. For each sample, productive Simpson clonality was calculated as the square root of Simpson's diversity index over productive rearrangements. Sourced from immuneACCESS, this table was stored by TCRdb with only in-frame sequences that have V and J called. A share of the clones is absent; for the studies checked, an unresolved V gene accounts for under half, and the remainder has no known explanation. The V and J calls and clone size come from that table; D and trimming were worked out from the DNA. This sample gives 60,000 to 65,000 clones in total; 65% to 80% of them show up just once. The ten largest clones take up approximately 20% of the sample.

For CDR1 and CDR2, the germline V gene (reference sequence) lists SGHNT and YYREEE. V and J are trimmed by 2 bases and 6 bases, and the gene matches miss 4 bases of the junction. The CDR3 spans 13 residues, from the cysteine through the phenylalanine. Only the CDR3 part of the read is kept: 39 bases, read in frame from the first base. Results the study describes overall, beyond this receptor: Clinical and demographic metadata were provided uncurated, with the amount varying by source and participant.

The sequenced material came from peripheral blood. Recombination joined TRBV5-4 with TRBJ2-7; TRBD1 agrees with 8 junctional bases. The receptor was derived from an elderly woman with active or convalescent COVID-19. The CDR3 loop reads CASSFDRGGEQYF. DNA sequence: TGTGCCAGCAGCTTCGACAGGGGCGGCGAGCAGTACTTC.